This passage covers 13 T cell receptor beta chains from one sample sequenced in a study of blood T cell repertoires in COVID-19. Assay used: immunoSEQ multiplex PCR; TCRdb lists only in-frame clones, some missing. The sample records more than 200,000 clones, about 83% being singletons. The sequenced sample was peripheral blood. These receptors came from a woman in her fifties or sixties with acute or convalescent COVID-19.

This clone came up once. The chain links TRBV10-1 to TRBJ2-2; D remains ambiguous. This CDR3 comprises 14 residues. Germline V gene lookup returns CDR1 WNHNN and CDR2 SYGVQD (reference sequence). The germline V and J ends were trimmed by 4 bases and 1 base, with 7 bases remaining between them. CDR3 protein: CASSVHMNTGELFF. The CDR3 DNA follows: TGCGCCAGCAGTGTCCACATGAACACCGGGGAGCTGTTTTTT.

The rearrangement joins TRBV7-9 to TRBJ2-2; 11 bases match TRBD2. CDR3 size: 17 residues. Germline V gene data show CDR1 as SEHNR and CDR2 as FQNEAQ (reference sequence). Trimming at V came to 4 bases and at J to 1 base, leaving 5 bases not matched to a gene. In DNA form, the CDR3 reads TGTGCCAGCAGCTCAGATACTAGCGGGAGGAACACCGGGGAGCTGTTTTTT. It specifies CASSSDTSGRNTGELFF.

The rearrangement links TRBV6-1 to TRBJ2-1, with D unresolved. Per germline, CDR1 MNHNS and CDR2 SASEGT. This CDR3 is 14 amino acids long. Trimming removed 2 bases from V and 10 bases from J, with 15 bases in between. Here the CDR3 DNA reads TGTGCCAGCAGTGAAAATTTAGGAGCTAGGGAGCAGTTCTTC. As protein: CASSENLGAREQFF.

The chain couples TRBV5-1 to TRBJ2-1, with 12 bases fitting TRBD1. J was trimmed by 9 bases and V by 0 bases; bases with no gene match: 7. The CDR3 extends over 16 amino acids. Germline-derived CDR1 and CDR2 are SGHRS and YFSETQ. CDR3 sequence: CASSLGGTGGTGEQFF. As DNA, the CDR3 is TGCGCCAGCAGCTTGGGCGGGACAGGGGGCACTGGTGAGCAGTTCTTC.

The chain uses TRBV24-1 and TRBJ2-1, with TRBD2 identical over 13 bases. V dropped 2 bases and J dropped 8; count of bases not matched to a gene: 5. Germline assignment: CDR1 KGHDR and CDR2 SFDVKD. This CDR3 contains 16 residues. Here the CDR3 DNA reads TGTGCCACCAGTGATTGGACTAGCGGGAGCTTCGATGAGCAGTTCTTC. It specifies CATSDWTSGSFDEQFF.

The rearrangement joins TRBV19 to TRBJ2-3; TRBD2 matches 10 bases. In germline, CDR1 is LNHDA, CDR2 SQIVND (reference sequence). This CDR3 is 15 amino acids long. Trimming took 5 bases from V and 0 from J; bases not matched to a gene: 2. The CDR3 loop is CASSGLADSTDTQYF. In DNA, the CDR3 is TGTGCCAGTAGTGGACTAGCGGATAGCACAGATACGCAGTATTTT.

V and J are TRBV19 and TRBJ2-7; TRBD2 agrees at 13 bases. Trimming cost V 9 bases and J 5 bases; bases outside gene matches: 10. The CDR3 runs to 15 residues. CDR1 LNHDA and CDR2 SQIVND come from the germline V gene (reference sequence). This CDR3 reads CARPRTSGRGNEQYF. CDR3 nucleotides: TGTGCCAGACCTAGGACTAGCGGGAGAGGTAACGAGCAGTACTTC. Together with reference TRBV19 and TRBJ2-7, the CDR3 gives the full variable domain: DGGITQSPKYLFRKEGQNVTLSCEQNLNHDAMYWYRQDPGQGLRLIYYSQIVNDFQKGDIAEGYSVSREKKESFPLTVTSAQKNPTAFYLCARPRTSGRGNEQYFGPGTRLTVT.

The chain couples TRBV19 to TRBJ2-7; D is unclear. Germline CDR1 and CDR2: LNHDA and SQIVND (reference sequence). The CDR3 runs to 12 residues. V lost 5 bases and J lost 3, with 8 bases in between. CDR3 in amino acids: CASSPNGYEQYF. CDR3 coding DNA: TGTGCCAGTAGTCCTAACGGCTACGAGCAGTACTTC. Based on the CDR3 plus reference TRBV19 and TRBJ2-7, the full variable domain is DGGITQSPKYLFRKEGQNVTLSCEQNLNHDAMYWYRQDPGQGLRLIYYSQIVNDFQKGDIAEGYSVSREKKESFPLTVTSAQKNPTAFYLCASSPNGYEQYFGPGTRLTVT.

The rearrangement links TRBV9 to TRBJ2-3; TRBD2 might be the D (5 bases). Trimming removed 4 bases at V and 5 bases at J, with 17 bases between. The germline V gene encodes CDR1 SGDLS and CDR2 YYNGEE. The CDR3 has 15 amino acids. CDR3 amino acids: CASSLTRDREDTQYF. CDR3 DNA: TGTGCCAGCAGCCTAACTAGAGATAGGGAAGATACGCAGTATTTT.

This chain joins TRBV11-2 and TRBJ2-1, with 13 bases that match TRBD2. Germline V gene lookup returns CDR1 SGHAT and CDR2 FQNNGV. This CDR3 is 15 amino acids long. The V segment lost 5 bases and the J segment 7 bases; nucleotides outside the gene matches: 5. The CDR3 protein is CASSPGLAGPNEQFF. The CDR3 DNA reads TGTGCCAGCAGCCCGGGACTAGCGGGGCCTAATGAGCAGTTCTTC.

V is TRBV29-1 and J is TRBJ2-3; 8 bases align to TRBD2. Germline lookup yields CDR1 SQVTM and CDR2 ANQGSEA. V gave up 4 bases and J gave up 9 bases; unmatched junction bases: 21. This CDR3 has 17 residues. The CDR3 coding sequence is TGCAGCGTTGGGCCCCCGTTGGTTAGCGGGACGGGGGGGACGCAGTATTTT. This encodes CSVGPPLVSGTGGTQYF.

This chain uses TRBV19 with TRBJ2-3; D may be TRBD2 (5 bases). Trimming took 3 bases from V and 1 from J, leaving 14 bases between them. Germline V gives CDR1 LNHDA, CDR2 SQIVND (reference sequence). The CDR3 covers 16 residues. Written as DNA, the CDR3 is TGTGCCAGTAGTATCTCCCCCGGGGATGGCACAGATACGCAGTATTTT. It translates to CASSISPGDGTDTQYF.

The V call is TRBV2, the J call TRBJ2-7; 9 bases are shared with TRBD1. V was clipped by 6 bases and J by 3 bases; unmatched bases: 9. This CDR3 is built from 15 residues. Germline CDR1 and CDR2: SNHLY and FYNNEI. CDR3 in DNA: TGTGCCAGCAGCACCCGCCGGGACAGGGACTACGAGCAGTACTTC. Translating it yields CASSTRRDRDYEQYF.